This entry is about one T cell receptor (beta chain). What it binds is unknown. This entry is derived from a study of cytomegalovirus exposure and HLA in healthy donors. The CDR3 is 14 amino acids. Unmatched junction bases numbered 4, after V lost 2 bases and J lost 5 bases. Germline CDR1 and CDR2: SEHNR and FQNEAQ (reference sequence). Study conclusions and caveats: The study flagged approximately 180 TCR beta chains as cytomegalovirus-associated. Later on, a genetic analysis was performed. It linked a missense variant in DCLRE1C with V- and J-gene trimming of TCR beta. Previously analyzed data showed that most TCR beta V segments were productive at a frequency of about 90% or about 30%.

The study ran its PCR with 60 Vbeta and 13 Jbeta primers. This table comes from immunoSEQ multiplex PCR, and its TCRdb copy is limited to in-frame clones, with some not included. The specimen's table records 80,000 to 100,000 clones. The sequence came from a man aged 50-59 years in good health and CMV-seronegative. Material: PBMCs. The genes are TRBV7-9 and TRBJ1-1; TRBD1 matches at 8 bases. The CDR3: CASSLQGAETEAFF. The CDR3, as DNA: TGTGCCAGCAGCTTACAGGGGGCAGAGACTGAAGCTTTCTTT.